This TCR beta chain was sequenced in a study of cytomegalovirus exposure and HLA in healthy donors (TCRdb year 2017). As for the study more broadly: An earlier analysis of 587 of the donors reported 276 Gb of sequence data and 95 million to 140 million unique TCR beta sequences obtained from approximately 180 million T cells. An early release that covered some 640 HLA-typed donors contained around 330 gigabases of sequencing data and tens of millions of unique TCR sequences. Of the 398 genotyped donors, 65% to 90% were placed in the genetic ancestry cluster associated with self-reported Caucasian donors. The aim of the study was to test whether cataloging public T cell receptors could identify signatures of past pathogen exposure. The T cell repertoires of roughly 660 subjects were profiled by immunosequencing and related to cytomegalovirus serostatus. Along with the approximately 650-subject first cohort, a separate validation cohort of approximately 110 different subjects was used. To predict cytomegalovirus infection status, the study combined high-throughput TCR immunosequencing, statistical association of individual TCRs with disease status, and machine learning. In a later analysis, previously published TCR beta repertoires from fewer than 750 donors were re-analyzed and high-resolution HLA genotyping was added so that TCR occurrence patterns could be studied. Rather than drawing on any new phenotypic data, the later analysis identified candidate immune exposures from TCR beta sequences and the way those sequences occurred across donors. An earlier analysis of several hundred of the donors applied high-throughput TCR beta sequencing to assess whether each TCR beta V gene segment acted as functional or pseudogenic. Donor age, sex, ethnicity and CMV serostatus were collected together with the repertoire data. In a later genetic analysis, genome-wide SNP genotypes for about 65% of the 666 donors were used, and that subset was treated as a discovery cohort. Every discovery cohort repertoire had been produced on one sequencing platform. Class I and class II HLA loci were covered by the typing at four-digit resolution. The number of donors typed differed by locus, with about 629-630 for A, B, C, DRB1 and DQB1, roughly 520 for DQA1, over 600 for DPA1, and some 440 for DPB1. Roughly 5 DR-DQ haplotypes were handled as single units for association and clustering, since linkage in the cohort was strong. On average, roughly 250,000 unique TCR beta nucleotide sequences were sequenced per donor among about 400 genotyped donors of the cohort, with 15% to 20% of those sequences being non-productive. Overall study outcomes, separate from this receptor: In the study, 150 to 200 TCR beta chains were listed as associated with cytomegalovirus. A later genetic analysis reported fewer N-insertions in productive TCRs among donors in an Asian-associated ancestry cluster than the roughly 700-donor mean. Most CMV-associated TCR beta chains appeared to be HLA-restricted in a later analysis, and the HLA associations seemed to be driven largely by CMV exposure. At a false discovery rate of 0.05, a later analysis linked 15,000 to 20,000 TCR beta sequences to specific HLA alleles. A later genetic analysis associated a missense DCLRE1C variant with V-gene and J-gene trimming of TCR beta chains, and an independent cohort replicated the association. Immune exposure information for the cohort was limited to CMV serostatus. Several of the top co-occurrence clusters appeared to be linked to parvovirus B19, influenza, CMV and Epstein-Barr virus, according to a later analysis. A further reported finding was that TCR beta sequences accurately predicted the HLA-A and HLA-B alleles for most subjects in the first cohort. Sequencing depth was assumed to be roughly uniform across donors in the presence/absence analyses, though that assumption may not hold. The authors suggested that the approach could potentially be extended to other disease states and immunological phenotypes. When HLA alleles, especially DR and DQ, strongly co-occurred, attributing TCR associations to individual alleles was difficult. In a later analysis, TCR association rates were found to vary across HLA loci, with the most associated TCRs seen for DRB1 alleles and the fewest for HLA-C alleles. In an earlier analysis of some 550 of the donors, most TCR beta V segments were observed in productive rearrangements about 87% or about 30% of the time, broadly matching IMGT annotations. Most TCR sequences were observed very rarely across donors, whereas some public TCRs were present in many individuals. The classifier was reported to diagnose cytomegalovirus status with high specificity and sensitivity in both the original and validation cohorts. Correlated functional status among segregating V segments might reflect linkage disequilibrium, but an unknown experimental factor could not be ruled out. A few of the identified cytomegalovirus-associated TCR beta chains were confirmed in vitro to be specific for cytomegalovirus antigens. Because some donors lacked HLA typing at each locus, the association tests relied only on the typed subset. A group of highly shared sequence variants was considered likely to be a technical artifact of the sequencing pipeline. This cohort had only TCR beta chains sequenced, and the lack of alpha or paired-chain data limited which features could be detected. Because counts were too low, roughly 16 rarely observed V segments, including chromosome 9 orphons, were excluded from the earlier analysis of a few hundred of the donors. Compared with equally common non-associated chains, HLA-associated TCR beta chains in a later analysis were more clonally expanded and had lower generation probabilities. Some IMGT-functional V segments, including TRBV6-2 and TRBV6-3, could not be told apart with the 87-base-pair reads, so those segments were excluded.

In the case of this clone: The specificity of this receptor is unknown.

Libraries were constructed by the immunoSEQ multiplex PCR assay. A mixture of 60 forward primers for TCR Vbeta segments and 13 reverse primers for TCR Jbeta segments was used in the multiplex PCR. A multiplex PCR assay on genomic DNA amplified the CDR3 region of rearranged TCR beta genes. The amplified TCR beta libraries were sequenced on the Illumina HiSeq System as 87-base-pair reads. The authors processed their data as follows. A later analysis counted approximately 84 million unique TCR beta chains across the 650 to 800 repertoires, and roughly 10 million of these chains were shared by at least two donors. Raw reads were error-corrected and collapsed into unique sequences by a nearest-neighbor algorithm in which closely related sequences were merged to remove PCR and sequencing errors. V, D and J gene segments were assigned by aligning CDR3 sequences to IMGT reference sequences. For a sequence to be retained, a match of at least six nucleotides was required to both a V gene segment and a J gene segment. Rearrangements were called productive when the CDR3 lacked stop codons and stayed in frame with V and J; all others were non-productive. Following IMGT convention, CDR3 was defined as the stretch from the second conserved V-encoded cysteine to the conserved J-encoded phenylalanine. In an earlier analysis of some 550 of the donors, sequences lacking an unambiguous match to a single V gene segment were excluded. An earlier analysis of about 600 of the donors called V segments functional above 56.7% productive rearrangements and segregating when the between-donor standard deviation exceeded 5%. A statistical classification framework was built for diagnosing cytomegalovirus status from the catalog of TCR beta chain sequences. In a later analysis, TCR nucleotide sequences were compared against IMGT/GENE-DB human TR gene sequences so that V and J genes could be assigned. In a later analysis, CDR3 sequences and most-parsimonious VDJ recombination scenarios were assigned using the TCRdist pipeline. In a later analysis, every TCR beta chain was defined by the combination of its CDR3 amino acid sequence and its V-gene family, and reads without a unique V-gene family were dropped. As a way to deal with suspected cross-contamination and a sequencing artifact, a later analysis dropped over 550 nucleotide sequences that were highly shared and had low generation probability. In a later analysis, a clonal expansion index for each public chain was calculated from normalized within-repertoire ranks of inferred template counts. In a later analysis, generation probabilities were computed with a VDJ recombination model fitted to out-of-frame rearrangements, and the resulting probabilities were checked against IGoR. In a later analysis, hypergeometric tests were used to score TCR-TCR, TCR-HLA and TCR-CMV co-occurrence, with a repertoire-size bias correction applied to TCR pairs. A later analysis estimated false discovery rates by permuting HLA or CMV assignments 20 times. In a later analysis, co-occurring TCRs were grouped with DBSCAN, and TCRdist sequence similarity was added when clustering was performed within HLA-allele-positive subsets. Repertoires with fewer than 30,000 or more than 120,000 public chains, plus five repertoires with anomalous nucleotide sharing, were excluded from co-occurrence clustering. TCRdb holds this immuneACCESS table with in-frame rearrangements only. Some clones are missing; in checked studies, unresolved V genes explain under half, and the rest has no known cause. The DNA was the basis for D and trimming; V, J and clone size are from that table. This sample's table contains fewer than 150,000 clones. Together, the top ten hold roughly 2.5% of the sample.

Including cysteine and phenylalanine, the CDR3 has 16 amino acids. The sequence is cut down to CDR3 DNA, 48 bases in frame from base 1. CDR1 LGHNA and CDR2 YSLEER were looked up in the germline V gene. Relative to germline, V is missing 1 base and J is missing 3 bases, with 8 bases of the junction outside any gene match. The cohort consisted of 666 healthy bone marrow donors. All cohort members were sampled while nominally healthy, although unrecorded immune exposures were likely present. The donor tested CMV seronegative and was one of the 352 seronegative cohort members. A peripheral blood sample was provided by each donor, and peripheral blood mononuclear cells were used for TCR beta sequencing. The Qiagen DNeasy Blood Extraction Kit was used to extract genomic DNA from the blood cell samples.

The chain uses TRBV4-3 and TRBJ2-7; 8 bases in between match TRBD2. Sequenced sample: PBMCs. The receptor was isolated from a man aged 35-49 years in good health and CMV-seronegative. The sequenced DNA: TGCGCCAGCAGCCAAGTTTCGGGGCGGGGGGACTACGAGCAGTACTTC. It is translated as CASSQVSGRGDYEQYF.